The entry below gives a single T cell receptor (beta chain) sequence along with its context. Per the authors' pipeline: Amplification with reference gene primers provided the estimates of nucleated cell counts. Sequenced by immunoSEQ multiplex PCR; TCRdb stores in-frame clones only, minus some. D and trimming come from the DNA, and the V and J calls and clone size come from that table. The sample has about 50,000 clones; approximately 88% are singletons. These data are taken from a study of blood T cell repertoires in COVID-19. About the research overall: The United States, Italy and Spain supplied acute and convalescent COVID-19 samples. Sources were T cells, B-cell-depleted T cells, or PBMCs; the material itself was cDNA or gDNA.

There are 12 residues in the CDR3. The V segment lost 6 bases and the J segment 3 bases; nucleotides outside the gene matches: 5. Germline values: CDR1 SQVTM, CDR2 ANQGSEA. The chain has TRBV29-1 and TRBJ2-7; 7 bases line up with TRBD1. Source material: peripheral blood. The clonotype originates from a human donor with active COVID-19. The donor label of this sample is uncertain. The CDR3 here is CSVMRDSYEQYF. The CDR3 nucleotides read TGCAGCGTCATGAGGGACAGCTACGAGCAGTACTTC.